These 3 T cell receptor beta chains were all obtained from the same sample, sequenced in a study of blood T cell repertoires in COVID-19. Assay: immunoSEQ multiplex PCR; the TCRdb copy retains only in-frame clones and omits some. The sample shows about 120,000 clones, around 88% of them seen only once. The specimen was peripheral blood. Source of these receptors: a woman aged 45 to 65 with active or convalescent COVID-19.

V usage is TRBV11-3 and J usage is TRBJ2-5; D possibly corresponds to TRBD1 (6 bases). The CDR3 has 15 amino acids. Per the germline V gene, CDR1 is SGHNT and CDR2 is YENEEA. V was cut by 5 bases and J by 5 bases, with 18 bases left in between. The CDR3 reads CASSPRGGAGETQYF. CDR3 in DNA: TGTGCCAGCAGCCCCCGAGGGGGAGCAGGGGAGACCCAGTACTTC. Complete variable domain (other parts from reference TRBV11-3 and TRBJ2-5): EAGVVQSPRYKIIEKKQPVAFWCNPISGHNTLYWYLQNLGQGPELLIRYENEEAVDDSQLPKDRFSAERLKGVDSTLKIQPAELGDSAVYLCASSPRGGAGETQYFGPGTRLLVL.

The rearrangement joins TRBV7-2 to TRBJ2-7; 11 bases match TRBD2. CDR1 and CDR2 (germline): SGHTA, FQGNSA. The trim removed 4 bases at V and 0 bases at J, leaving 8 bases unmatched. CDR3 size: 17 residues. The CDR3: CASSSPTSGSFSYEQYF. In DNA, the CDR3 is TGTGCCAGCAGCTCCCCAACTAGCGGGAGCTTCTCCTACGAGCAGTACTTC.

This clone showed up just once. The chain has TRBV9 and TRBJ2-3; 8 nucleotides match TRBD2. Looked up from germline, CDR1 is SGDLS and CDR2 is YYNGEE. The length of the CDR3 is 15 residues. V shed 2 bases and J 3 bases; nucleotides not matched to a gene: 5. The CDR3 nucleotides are TGTGCCAGCAGCGTGAGCGGGAGCTCGACAGATACGCAGTATTTT. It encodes CASSVSGSSTDTQYF.